There are many counts of the clone carrying this T cell receptor beta chain. TCRdb re-called the 5' RACE reads through MiXCR, storing one row per CDR3 protein. The sample yields 25,000 to 40,000 distinct CDR3 sequences, approximately 1.4% seen once. The data are from a study of neurological immune-mediated disorders. The ends were cut back, 4 bases at V and 5 bases at J, with 7 bases in the middle. CDR1 is MRHNA and CDR2 is SNTAGT in the germline V gene. The CDR3 is made up of 12 amino acids. The TCR comes from a woman in her twenties or thirties with multiple sclerosis. The rearrangement joins TRBV6-4 to TRBJ2-3; perhaps TRBD1 as D (5 bases). Input material: PBMCs. In DNA, the CDR3 is TGTGCCAGCAGTGGCGGACAAGATACGCAGTATTTT. It specifies CASSGGQDTQYF.